This T cell receptor beta chain was captured by sequencing in a study of neurological immune-mediated disorders. Many counts were recorded for this clonotype. The V gene's germline CDR1 is LGHDT and CDR2 YNNKEL (reference sequence). The CDR3 is made up of 16 amino acids. V was clipped by 0 bases and J by 2 bases, with 12 bases between them. TCRdb processed the 5' RACE reads anew with MiXCR; each CDR3 protein has one entry. Among about 95,000 distinct CDR3 sequences listed, around 3.3% were seen once. The receptor's source is a woman younger than 35 with multiple sclerosis. The genes are TRBV3-1 and TRBJ2-3; no definite D call. Sample: PBMCs. The CDR3 DNA follows: TGTGCCAGCAGCCAAGATAAGATGTCATTCACAGATACGCAGTATTTT. Translation: CASSQDKMSFTDTQYF.